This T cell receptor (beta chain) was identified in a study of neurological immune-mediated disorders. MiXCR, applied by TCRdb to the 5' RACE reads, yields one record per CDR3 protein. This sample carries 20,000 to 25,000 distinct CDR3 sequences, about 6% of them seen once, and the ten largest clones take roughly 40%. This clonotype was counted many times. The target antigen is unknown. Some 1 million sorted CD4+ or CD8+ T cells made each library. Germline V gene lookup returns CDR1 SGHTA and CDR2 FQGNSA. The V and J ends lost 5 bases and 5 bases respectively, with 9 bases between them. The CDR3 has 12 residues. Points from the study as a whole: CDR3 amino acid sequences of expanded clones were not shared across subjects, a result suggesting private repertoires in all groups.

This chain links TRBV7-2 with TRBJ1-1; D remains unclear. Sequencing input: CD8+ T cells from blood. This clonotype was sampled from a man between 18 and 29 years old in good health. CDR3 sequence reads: CASSRWGTEAFF. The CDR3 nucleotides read TGTGCCAGCAGCCGGTGGGGAACTGAAGCTTTCTTT.